This TCR beta chain was observed in a study of Ad26.COV2.S vaccination and SARS-CoV-2 variants. Study-level background: Ad26.COV2.S shots went into the muscle once or twice, 56 days apart.

Stated treatment: some 20 received Ad26.COV2.S at low or high dose, single or two shots; several received placebo; per-sample allocation not given. Collection of samples fell on day 63 after the first vaccine or placebo injection. Cohort 1b enrolled adults aged 18-55 years in Boston. General study results and limits: The study found similar non-spike TCR breadth in vaccine and placebo recipients.

CDR1 and CDR2 from the germline V gene are SGHDN and FVKESK. Trimming removed 6 bases from V and 0 bases from J; junction bases left unmatched: 11. The CDR3 totals 17 residues. Measured with immunoSEQ multiplex PCR; TCRdb has only the in-frame clones, and not every one. This table holds a few hundred thousand clones, roughly nine tenths found once. In regard to this clone: Its matching antigen is unknown.

This material consisted of peripheral blood, taken in a trial of Ad26.COV2.S vaccine versus placebo. This TCR derives from a person between 18 and 65 years old who received the Ad26.COV2.S COVID-19 vaccine or a placebo. The genes are TRBV14 and TRBJ2-1; 7 nucleotides line up with TRBD2. The CDR3 DNA sequence: TGTGCCAGCAGTAGCTTATGGGGACTAAGCTCCTACAATGAGCAGTTCTTC. This gives the protein CASSSLWGLSSYNEQFF.